The TCR beta chain described here comes from a study of tumor and adjacent non-tumor tissue in lung cancer. Three rounds of nested PCR, following a modified ARM-PCR protocol, produced the TCRbeta library. One entry per CDR3 protein, called by TCRdb with MiXCR from the multiplex PCR reads. This sample has 200,000 or so distinct CDR3 sequences; less than 80% occur once, and the top ten carry roughly 24%. Turning to this clonotype: Here the CDR3 omits its conserved ending phenylalanine or tryptophan, so a read error is the likely source.

The template was RNA from unsorted bulk tissue. CDR1 and CDR2 (germline): DFQATT, SNEGSKA (reference sequence). This CDR3 has 12 residues. V dropped 0 bases and J dropped 6 bases, with 8 bases sitting between them. Source material: lung tumor tissue. V gene TRBV20-1 combines with J gene TRBJ1-2; D gene uncertain. The sequence was collected from a man between 60 and 75 years old with non-small cell lung cancer. CDR3 sequence reads: CSARDSSNGYTI. The DNA for the CDR3 is TGCAGTGCTAGAGATAGCAGCAATGGCTACACCATC.